Sequencing of this T cell receptor beta chain was carried out in a study of a mutant IDH1 vaccine in newly diagnosed glioma. Produced via immunoSEQ multiplex PCR; TCRdb's table is partial and in-frame only. This sample has tens of thousands of clones, with 81% found just once. Note on this clone: What it binds is unknown.

The time point here: week 5, during vaccination. The study gave 300 ug of mutant IDH1 20-mer peptide per vaccine dose, with topical imiquimod. This sequence was found in a young man with glioma. This specimen consisted of PBMCs, obtained from a glioma patient whose treatment included an IDH1 peptide vaccine.

Here the CDR3 reads CASSSRLRNTDTQYF. CDR3 nucleotide sequence: TGTGCCAGCAGCTCCCGACTGCGTAATACAGATACGCAGTATTTT. This chain links TRBV11-2 with TRBJ2-3; D uncertain. CDR1 is SGHAT, CDR2 FQNNGV, per germline. This CDR3 has 15 amino acids. Trimming left V 4 bases short and J 3 bases short, with 14 bases between.